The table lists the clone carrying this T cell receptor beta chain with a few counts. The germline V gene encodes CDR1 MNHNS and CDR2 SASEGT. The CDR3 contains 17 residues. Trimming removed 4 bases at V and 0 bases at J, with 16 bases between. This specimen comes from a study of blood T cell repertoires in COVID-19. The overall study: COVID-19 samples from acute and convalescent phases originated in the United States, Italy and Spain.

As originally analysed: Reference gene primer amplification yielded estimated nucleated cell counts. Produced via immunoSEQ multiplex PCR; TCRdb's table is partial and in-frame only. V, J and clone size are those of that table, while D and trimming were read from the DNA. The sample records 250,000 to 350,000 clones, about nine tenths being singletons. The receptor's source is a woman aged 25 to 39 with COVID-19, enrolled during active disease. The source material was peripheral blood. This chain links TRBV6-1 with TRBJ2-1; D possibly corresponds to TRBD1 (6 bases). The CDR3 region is CASSVPGHPSSYNEQFF. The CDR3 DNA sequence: TGTGCCAGCAGTGTTCCGGGACACCCGAGCTCCTACAATGAGCAGTTCTTC.